This entry lists 16 T cell receptor beta chains sequenced from one sample in a study of T cell clonality in common variable immunodeficiency. The study's findings and limits: Common variable immunodeficiency TCR beta sequences reportedly had fewer deletions and N-nucleotide insertions.

TCRdb's copy holds only in-frame clones and misses some; the assay was immunoSEQ multiplex PCR. This sample comprises roughly 2,400 clones, none seen once only. Antigens for these TCRs are unknown. Input material: peripheral blood mononuclear cells. Source of these receptors: a human donor with common variable immunodeficiency.

Regarding this clone: The CDR3 goes on 3 residues after the read ends, and that part is filled in from the germline J gene. The rearrangement joins TRBV6-1 to TRBJ2-1; a weak D match, TRBD2 (5 bases). The V gene lost 1 base and the J gene lost 6 bases, with 13 bases spanning the gap. This CDR3 contains 15 residues. In germline, CDR1 is MNHNS, CDR2 SASEGT. The CDR3 protein is CASSEVLARRNEQFF. The CDR3 DNA, read in part, is TGTGCCAGCAGTGAAGTCCTAGCACGCCGCAATGAG.

This clone was seen more than once but under ten times. The CDR3 extends 3 residues past the end of the read, so its final part is completed from the germline J gene. The chain combines TRBV5-1 with TRBJ2-5, with 8 positions matching TRBD2. Germline V lookup: CDR1 SGHRS, CDR2 YFSETQ. V lost 4 bases and J lost 4; bases outside the gene matches: 9. CDR3 size: 15 residues. Partial CDR3 DNA: TGCGCCAGCAGCCTCCGACGGGGGGGCTCAGAGACC. As protein: CASSLRRGGSET. The CDR3 as a whole reads CASSLRRGGSETQYF.

By frequency in the sample, this clone is medium-sized. The CDR3 goes on 3 residues after the read ends, and that part is filled in from the germline J gene. The J gene is TRBJ2-1, the V gene TRBV30; TRBD2 agrees at 7 bases. The germline gives CDR1 GTSNPN, CDR2 SVGIG (reference sequence). Trimming took 4 bases from V and 3 from J; bases not matched to a gene: 12. The CDR3 contains 16 residues. The CDR3 is CAWTRVGAGSYNEQFF. The CDR3 bases that were read are TGTGCCTGGACCCGCGTAGGAGCGGGGAGCTACAATGAG.

A note on this clone: The read ends 3 residues before the CDR3 terminus; that terminus is restored from the germline J gene. The rearrangement links TRBV19 to TRBJ1-5; perhaps TRBD1 as D (6 bases). Trimming removed 5 bases from V and 7 bases from J, with 18 bases in between. There are 15 residues in the CDR3. Germline assignment: CDR1 LNHDA and CDR2 SQIVND (reference sequence). CDR3 in amino acids: CASSLGGGTRQPQHF. The sequenced CDR3 bases are TGTGCCAGTAGTTTAGGGGGAGGGACTAGACAGCCC. Variable domain in full (rest from reference TRBV19 and TRBJ1-5): DGGITQSPKYLFRKEGQNVTLSCEQNLNHDAMYWYRQDPGQGLRLIYYSQIVNDFQKGDIAEGYSVSREKKESFPLTVTSAQKNPTAFYLCASSLGGGTRQPQHFGDGTRLSIL.

A word on this clone: Read sequence stops 3 residues before the CDR3 end, and the germline J gene provides the missing end. The V and J genes are TRBV6-2 or TRBV6-3 and TRBJ1-5; weak D call: TRBD1 (5 bases). The V gene lost 2 bases and the J gene lost 4 bases, with 6 bases spanning the gap. Germline CDR1 reads MNHEY; CDR2 reads SVGEGT. The CDR3 loop spans 13 amino acids. CDR3 bases read: TGTGCCAGCAGTTACCAGGGAAATCAGCCC. This sequence encodes CASSYQGNQP. The whole CDR3 reads CASSYQGNQPQHF.

Concerning this clone: The read halts 3 residues ahead of the CDR3 end, with the missing end drawn from the germline J gene. The gene calls are TRBV2 and TRBJ2-7, with a possible D match to TRBD1 (5 bases). The CDR3 has 15 amino acids. V lost 3 bases, J lost 2 bases, and 14 bases lay in between. Germline CDR1 reads SNHLY; CDR2 reads FYNNEI. The sequenced part of the CDR3 DNA is TGTGCCAGCAGTGACCCCACGACAGTGCCCTACGAG. It encodes CASSDPTTVPYE. Given in full, the CDR3 is CASSDPTTVPYEQYF.

As concerns this clone: The CDR3 end lies 3 residues beyond the end of the read and is filled in from the germline J gene. The chain links TRBV7-9 to TRBJ2-5; 9 positions agree with TRBD2. The CDR3 contains 15 residues. The ends lost 2 bases at V and 4 bases at J; junction bases unmatched: 5. Germline V lookup: CDR1 SEHNR, CDR2 FQNEAQ (reference sequence). The covered CDR3 bases are TGTGCCAGCAGCTTACGGCGGGGGGGCGCAGAGACC. This encodes CASSLRRGGAET. The entire CDR3 protein reads CASSLRRGGAETQYF.

About this clone itself: Read coverage stops 3 residues before the CDR3 terminus; the germline J gene supplies the remainder. The chain uses TRBV7-2 and TRBJ1-2, with TRBD1 matching over 9 bases. CDR1 is SGHTA and CDR2 is FQGNSA in the germline V gene. The CDR3 runs to 14 residues. The part of the CDR3 DNA that was read is TGTGCCAGCAGGCCACAGGGGGCGGGGGAAGGC. Protein: CASRPQGAGEG. The full CDR3 protein reads CASRPQGAGEGYTF. Looking up the rest from reference TRBV7-2 and TRBJ1-2 gives the full variable domain: GAGVSQSPSNKVTEKGKDVELRCDPISGHTALYWYRQSLGQGLEFLIYFQGNSAPDKSGLPSDRFSAERTGGSVSTLTIQRTQQEDSAVYLCASRPQGAGEGYTFGSGTRLTVV.

A few counts support this clone. The junction and the germline gene differ at one end; a read error may be behind it. From the germline J gene comes the end of the CDR3, since the read stops 3 residues before it. This chain connects TRBV7-7 to TRBJ2-5; 9 nucleotides line up with TRBD2. CDR3 length: 16 amino acids. Per germline, CDR1 SSHAT and CDR2 FNYEAQ (reference sequence). CDR3 loop: CASSLEYSGSLETQYF. CDR3 DNA (partial): TGTGCTAGCAGCTTAGAGTATAGCGGGAGTTTAGAGACC.

CDR3 loop: CASSIFTGRELPLYGYTF. The DNA read from the CDR3 is TGTGCCAGTAGTATTTTCACGGGCAGGGAATTGCCTCTCTATGGC. The chain employs TRBV19 and TRBJ1-2, with TRBD1 as a possible D gene (5 bases). The read halts 3 residues ahead of the CDR3 end, with the missing end drawn from the germline J gene. CDR3 length: 18 residues. Germline-derived CDR1 and CDR2 are LNHDA and SQIVND (reference sequence). The V gene lost 3 bases and the J gene lost 4 bases, with 24 bases spanning the gap.

A few counts support this clone. The CDR3 is cut off 3 residues early in the read; its end comes from the germline J gene. The V and J genes are TRBV2 and TRBJ1-5; D is unclear. Germline loops: CDR1 SNHLY, CDR2 FYNNEI. The ends were cut back, 2 bases at V and 9 bases at J, with 8 bases in the middle. This CDR3 spans 12 amino acids. The CDR3 DNA, read in part, is TGTGCCAGCAGTGAACATACGGGGCCC. Protein product: CASSEHTGP. The entire CDR3 protein reads CASSEHTGPQHF.

The CDR3 loop is CASSETRVEQYF. Incomplete CDR3 DNA: TGTGCCAGCAGCGAAACCAGGGTCGAG. V and J are TRBV6-1 and TRBJ2-7, with D possibly being TRBD1 (5 bases). The observed sequence ends 3 residues before the CDR3 terminus, with the missing tail filled in from the germline J gene. The germline V and J ends were trimmed by 6 bases and 6 bases, with 12 bases remaining between them. This CDR3 comprises 12 residues. Germline V gene data show CDR1 as MNHNS and CDR2 as SASEGT.

This clone came up a few times. The read terminates 3 residues before the CDR3 end, so the remaining end is supplied by the germline J gene. The chain combines TRBV2 with TRBJ2-3; tentatively, D is TRBD2 (6 bases). The CDR3 has 15 amino acids. V gave up 3 bases and J gave up 8 bases, with 18 bases separating them. From germline, CDR1 is SNHLY and CDR2 FYNNEI. The CDR3 bases that were read are TGTGCCAGCAGTGACGCCGGGACTCCTGGAGTTACG. Its translation: CASSDAGTPGVT. The CDR3 reads in full as CASSDAGTPGVTQYF.

This clone was seen a few times. The read terminates 3 residues ahead of where the CDR3 ends, so the germline J gene completes it. V is TRBV19 and J is TRBJ1-3, with D uncertain. The CDR3 loop spans 12 amino acids. Per the germline V gene, CDR1 is LNHDA and CDR2 is SQIVND (reference sequence). The ends were cut back, 8 bases at V and 0 bases at J, with 5 bases in the middle. CDR3 in amino acids: CASAYSGNTIYF. Partial CDR3 DNA: TGTGCCAGTGCCTACTCTGGAAACACC.

This clone rates as medium-sized. The read falls 3 residues short of the CDR3 end, and the missing part is taken from the germline J gene. The chain has TRBV5-1 and TRBJ1-2; TRBD1 matches 7 bases. The germline V gene encodes CDR1 SGHRS and CDR2 YFSETQ. The V segment lost 4 bases and the J segment 4 bases; nucleotides outside the gene matches: 4. The CDR3 spans 13 residues. CDR3 sequence: CASSLGTAYGYTF. Partial CDR3 DNA: TGCGCCAGCAGCCTCGGGACAGCCTATGGC.

For this clone: The read finishes 3 residues shy of the CDR3 end, and the germline J gene is used to complete it. The V and J genes are TRBV5-1 and TRBJ1-5; a weak D match, TRBD1 (5 bases). Trimming left V 4 bases short and J 6 bases short, with 11 bases between. The germline CDR1 and CDR2 sequences are SGHRS and YFSETQ. This CDR3 spans 13 amino acids. CDR3 sequence: CASSLGGVQPQHF. Incomplete CDR3 DNA: TGCGCCAGCAGCCTGGGGGGGGTTCAGCCC.